Listed below are T cell receptor beta chains from one sample, sequenced in a study of T cell responses to AZD1222 COVID-19 vaccine. Some clones are missing from TCRdb's copy, which holds only in-frame ones; the method was immunoSEQ multiplex PCR. This table holds about 200,000 clones, 85% to 95% found once. Sequences were derived from peripheral blood, sampled on day 0 of AZD1222 vaccination. All receptors derive from an adult in good health. CDR3s include the opening cysteine and the closing phenylalanine or tryptophan. D genes are given only for firm matches. A row's size may be missing; if present it is once, few, many or a size class.

TGTGCCAGCAGCCAAGGGCGGACAGGGCAAACACCCCTCCACTTT	CASSQGRTGQTPLHF	TRBD1	TRBV3-1/TRBV3-2	TRBJ1-6	.
TGTGCCAGCACTGGGAGCGGAGGGATAGGTCAGCCCCAGCATTTT	CASTGSGGIGQPQHF	.	TRBV5-6	TRBJ1-5	.
TGTGCCAGCTCGCAAGACAGGGATCAGCCCCAGCATTTT	CASSQDRDQPQHF	TRBD1	TRBV18	TRBJ1-5	.
TGTGCCAGCAGCACCCACAGGGGTTCCTACGAGCAGTACTTC	CASSTHRGSYEQYF	TRBD1	TRBV11-3	TRBJ2-7	.
TGCAGCGTTGCCGGCAGCCCAACAACTGAAGCTTTCTTT	CSVAGSPTTEAFF	.	TRBV29-1	TRBJ1-1	.
TGCGCCAGCAGCTTGGATCTGGGAAGGGAAGGCTACACCTTC	CASSLDLGREGYTF	.	TRBV5-1	TRBJ1-2	.
TGTGCCAGCAGCAAGGACGCCGGCAATCAGCCCCAGCATTTT	CASSKDAGNQPQHF	.	TRBV2	TRBJ1-5	.
TGTGCCAGCAGGACCTCCGAAGAGCCCCAGCATTTT	CASRTSEEPQHF	.	TRBV2	TRBJ1-5	.
TGTGCCAGCAGCCCGGACCGGAACACCGGGGAGCTGTTTTTT	CASSPDRNTGELFF	.	TRBV7-9	TRBJ2-2	.
TGTGCCAGCAGCCTACAACGGTACGAGCAGTACTTC	CASSLQRYEQYF	.	TRBV7-2	TRBJ2-7	once
TGTGCCAGCAGCGTTGGGAGTACAACTAATGAAAAACTGTTTTTT	CASSVGSTTNEKLFF	.	TRBV9	TRBJ1-4	.
TGTGCCAGCAGCCCCGCCGTGGGGACTGAAGCTTTCTTT	CASSPAVGTEAFF	.	TRBV11-1	TRBJ1-1	.
TGCAGCGGGTTGACAGGGGACACTGAAGCTTTCTTT	CSGLTGDTEAFF	TRBD1	TRBV29-1	TRBJ1-1	.
TGTGCCAGCAGTGAAAGACAGGGGTGGGCAGATACGCAGTATTTT	CASSERQGWADTQYF	TRBD1	TRBV6-1	TRBJ2-3	.
TGTGCCAGCTCACGGGCAGGGTCGACCGGAAACACCATATATTTT	CASSRAGSTGNTIYF	.	TRBV18	TRBJ1-3	.
TGCGCCAGCAGCCAAAACAGGGGTGGGGAGACCCAGTACTTC	CASSQNRGGETQYF	TRBD1	TRBV4-3	TRBJ2-5	.
TGTGCCACCAGTGAGTCGGGACAGTTTAGCAATCAGCCCCAGCATTTT	CATSESGQFSNQPQHF	TRBD1	TRBV24-1	TRBJ1-5	.
TGTGCCTGGAGTGGCGGTTCGGGGACCGGGGAGCTGTTTTTT	CAWSGGSGTGELFF	.	TRBV30	TRBJ2-2	.
TGTGCCAGCAGCCCCCGAACCGGAAGGACCGGTGAGCAGTTCTTC	CASSPRTGRTGEQFF	.	TRBV4-2	TRBJ2-1	once
TGTGCCAGCACTTACCAGGGGAAAGCCGGGGAGCTGTTTTTT	CASTYQGKAGELFF	.	TRBV6-2/TRBV6-3	TRBJ2-2	.
TGTGCTAGTGGTTTGGTAAGGGGCCCCAATACAGGGCCCTATGGCTACACCTTC	CASGLVRGPNTGPYGYTF	.	TRBV12-5	TRBJ1-2	.
TGTGCCAGTAGCCAGGGGACGGTTAGCAATCAGCCCCAGCATTTT	CASSQGTVSNQPQHF	.	TRBV19	TRBJ1-5	.
TGTGCCAGCAGTTTACCAGGGGATAAGTGGCAGCCCCAGCATTTT	CASSLPGDKWQPQHF	.	TRBV28	TRBJ1-5	once
TGTGCCAGCAGTTTTCGGGACTCTTACGAGCAGTACTTC	CASSFRDSYEQYF	.	TRBV27	TRBJ2-7	.
TGTGCCAGCAGCTTGATGGGAACCCTGGACACTGAAGCTTTCTTT	CASSLMGTLDTEAFF	.	TRBV7-9	TRBJ1-1	.
TGTGCCAGCAGCTTACAGGATCCTCGGACCGGGGAGCTGTTTTTT	CASSLQDPRTGELFF	.	TRBV7-9	TRBJ2-2	.
TGTGCCAGCCAGAGCGGGACCCACAACGGGGAGCTGTTTTTT	CASQSGTHNGELFF	TRBD2	TRBV25-1	TRBJ2-2	once
TGTGCTAGTGGTTATGTGCCCGGGGAGCTGTTTTTT	CASGYVPGELFF	.	TRBV12-5	TRBJ2-2	.